This T cell receptor beta chain originates from a study of cytomegalovirus exposure and HLA in healthy donors. Healthy bone marrow donors formed the donor group. Details on this clone: Its antigen is still unknown.

The junction had 4 bases not matched to a gene; V was cut back by 0 bases and J by 4 bases. The CDR3 runs 16 residues. Germline-derived CDR1 and CDR2 are SGHVS and FQNEAQ. The PCR was carried out with 60 Vbeta primers and 13 Jbeta primers. Profiled with immunoSEQ multiplex PCR; TCRdb holds only in-frame clones, not every one. The sample carries roughly 150,000 clones, 65% to 90% recorded once. Study-level results: It was confirmed in vitro that a few of the CMV-associated chains were specific for CMV antigens. Highly shared variants forming one cluster were likely a sequencing artifact.

This clonotype originated in a male donor in good health and CMV-seronegative. Sample: PBMCs. The V call is TRBV7-8, the J call TRBJ2-3, with TRBD2 matching over 10 bases. The CDR3 region is CASSLAGLATPDTQYF. The DNA for the CDR3 is TGTGCCAGCAGCTTAGCGGGACTAGCGACGCCAGATACGCAGTATTTT.